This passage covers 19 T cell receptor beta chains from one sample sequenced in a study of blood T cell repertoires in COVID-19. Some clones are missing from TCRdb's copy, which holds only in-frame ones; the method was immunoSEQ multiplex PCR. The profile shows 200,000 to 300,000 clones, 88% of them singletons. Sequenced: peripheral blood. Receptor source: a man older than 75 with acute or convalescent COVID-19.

The CDR3 region is CASSWGGAYEQYF. The DNA of the CDR3 is TGTGCCAGCAGTTGGGGGGGGGCGTACGAGCAGTACTTC. The V gene is TRBV28, the J gene TRBJ2-7; a weak D match, TRBD2 (7 bases). The V and J ends lost 4 bases and 4 bases respectively, with 11 bases between them. CDR3 length equals 13 residues. Germline V gene lookup returns CDR1 MDHEN and CDR2 SYDVKM.

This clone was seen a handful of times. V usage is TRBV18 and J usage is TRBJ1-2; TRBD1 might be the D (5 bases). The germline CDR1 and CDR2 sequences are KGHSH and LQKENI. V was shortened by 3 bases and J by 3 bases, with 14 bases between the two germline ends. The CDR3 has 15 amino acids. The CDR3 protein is CASSPTMGLDYGYTF. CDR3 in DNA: TGTGCCAGCTCACCTACGATGGGGCTAGACTATGGCTACACCTTC.

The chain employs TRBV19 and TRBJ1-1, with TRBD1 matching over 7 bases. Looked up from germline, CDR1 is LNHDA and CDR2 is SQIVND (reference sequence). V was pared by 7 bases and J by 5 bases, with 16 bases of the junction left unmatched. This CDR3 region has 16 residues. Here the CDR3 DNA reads TGTGCCAGTACTCCCCGAGGGCAGGGGGGAAGGACTGAAGCTTTCTTT. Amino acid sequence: CASTPRGQGGRTEAFF. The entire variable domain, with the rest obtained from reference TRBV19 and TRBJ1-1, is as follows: DGGITQSPKYLFRKEGQNVTLSCEQNLNHDAMYWYRQDPGQGLRLIYYSQIVNDFQKGDIAEGYSVSREKKESFPLTVTSAQKNPTAFYLCASTPRGQGGRTEAFFGQGTRLTVV.

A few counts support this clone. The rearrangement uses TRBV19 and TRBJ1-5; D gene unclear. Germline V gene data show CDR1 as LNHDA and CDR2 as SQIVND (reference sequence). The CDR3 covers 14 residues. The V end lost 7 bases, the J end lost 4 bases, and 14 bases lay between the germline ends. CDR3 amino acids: CASKTAGGNQPQHF. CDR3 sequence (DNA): TGTGCCAGTAAAACTGCCGGCGGGAATCAGCCCCAGCATTTT. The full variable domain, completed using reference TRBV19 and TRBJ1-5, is DGGITQSPKYLFRKEGQNVTLSCEQNLNHDAMYWYRQDPGQGLRLIYYSQIVNDFQKGDIAEGYSVSREKKESFPLTVTSAQKNPTAFYLCASKTAGGNQPQHFGDGTRLSIL.

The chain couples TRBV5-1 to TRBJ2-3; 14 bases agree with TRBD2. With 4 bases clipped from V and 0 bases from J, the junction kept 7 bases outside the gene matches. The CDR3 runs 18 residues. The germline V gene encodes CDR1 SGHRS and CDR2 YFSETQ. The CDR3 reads CASSQARLAGGSTDTQYF. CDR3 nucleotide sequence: TGCGCCAGCAGCCAGGCTAGACTAGCGGGAGGGAGCACAGATACGCAGTATTTT.

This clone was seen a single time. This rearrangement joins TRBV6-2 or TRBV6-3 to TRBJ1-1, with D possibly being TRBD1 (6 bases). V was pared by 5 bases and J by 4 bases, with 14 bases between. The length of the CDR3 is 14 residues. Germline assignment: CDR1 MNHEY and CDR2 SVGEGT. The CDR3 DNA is TGTGCCAGCAGTAAAACCCAGGGGTCCACTGAAGCTTTCTTT. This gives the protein CASSKTQGSTEAFF.

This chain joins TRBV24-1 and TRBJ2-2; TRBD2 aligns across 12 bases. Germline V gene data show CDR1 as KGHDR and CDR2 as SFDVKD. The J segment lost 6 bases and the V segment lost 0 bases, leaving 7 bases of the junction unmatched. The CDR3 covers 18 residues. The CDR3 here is CATSDLSLAGGPSGELFF. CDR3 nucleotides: TGTGCCACCAGTGATTTGTCGCTAGCGGGAGGGCCTTCCGGGGAGCTGTTTTTT.

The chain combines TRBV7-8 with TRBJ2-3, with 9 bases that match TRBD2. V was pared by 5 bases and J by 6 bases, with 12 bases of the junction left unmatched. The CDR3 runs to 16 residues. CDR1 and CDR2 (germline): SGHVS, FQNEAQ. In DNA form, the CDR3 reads TGTGCCAGCAGCCCCCGGAATAGCGGGAGTTTTGATACGCAGTATTTT. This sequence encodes CASSPRNSGSFDTQYF.

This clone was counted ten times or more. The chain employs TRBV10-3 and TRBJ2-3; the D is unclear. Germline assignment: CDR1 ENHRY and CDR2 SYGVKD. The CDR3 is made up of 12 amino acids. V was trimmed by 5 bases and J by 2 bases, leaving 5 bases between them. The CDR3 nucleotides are TGTGCCATCAGTTTAGACACAGATACGCAGTATTTT. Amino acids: CAISLDTDTQYF.

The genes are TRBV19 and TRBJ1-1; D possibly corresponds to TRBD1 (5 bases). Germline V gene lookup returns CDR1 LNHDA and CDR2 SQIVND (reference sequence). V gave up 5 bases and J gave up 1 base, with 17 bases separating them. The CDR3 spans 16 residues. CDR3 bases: TGTGCCAGTAGTTCCAAAACGAAAGGGGCGAACACTGAAGCTTTCTTT. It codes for CASSSKTKGANTEAFF.

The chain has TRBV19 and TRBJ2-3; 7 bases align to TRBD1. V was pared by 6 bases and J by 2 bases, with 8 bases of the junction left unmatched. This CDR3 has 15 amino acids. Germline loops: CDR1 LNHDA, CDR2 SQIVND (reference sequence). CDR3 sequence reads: CASSRTGSSTDTQYF. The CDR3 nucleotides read TGTGCCAGTAGCCGGACAGGCTCATCCACAGATACGCAGTATTTT.

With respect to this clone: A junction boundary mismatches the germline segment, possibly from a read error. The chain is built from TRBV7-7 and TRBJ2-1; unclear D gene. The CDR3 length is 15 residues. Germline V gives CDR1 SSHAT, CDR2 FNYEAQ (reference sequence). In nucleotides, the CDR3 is TGTGCTAGCAGCCCCTTAACGAGCTCCTACAATGAGCAGTTCTTC. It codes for CASSPLTSSYNEQFF.

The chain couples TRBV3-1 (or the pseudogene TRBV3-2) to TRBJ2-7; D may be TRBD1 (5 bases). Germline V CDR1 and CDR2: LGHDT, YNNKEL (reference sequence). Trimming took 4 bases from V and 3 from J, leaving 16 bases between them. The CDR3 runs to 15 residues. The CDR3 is CASSRQYSEIYEQYF. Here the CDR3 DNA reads TGTGCCAGCAGCCGACAGTACTCGGAAATCTACGAGCAGTACTTC.

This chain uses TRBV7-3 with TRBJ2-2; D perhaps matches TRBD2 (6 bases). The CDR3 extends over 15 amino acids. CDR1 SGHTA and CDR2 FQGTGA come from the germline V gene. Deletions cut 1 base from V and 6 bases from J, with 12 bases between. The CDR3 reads CASSLNRGSAGELFF. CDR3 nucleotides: TGTGCCAGCAGCTTAAATCGGGGGAGTGCCGGGGAGCTGTTTTTT.

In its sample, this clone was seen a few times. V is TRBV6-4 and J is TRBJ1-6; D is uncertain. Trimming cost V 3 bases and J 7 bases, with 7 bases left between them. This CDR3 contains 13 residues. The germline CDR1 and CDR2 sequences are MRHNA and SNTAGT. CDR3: CASSEQQNSPLHF. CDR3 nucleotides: TGTGCCAGCAGTGAGCAACAGAATTCACCCCTCCACTTT.

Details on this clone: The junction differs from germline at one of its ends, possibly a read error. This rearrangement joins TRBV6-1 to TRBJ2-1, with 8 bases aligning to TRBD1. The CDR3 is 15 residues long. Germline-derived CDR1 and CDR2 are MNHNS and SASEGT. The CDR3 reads CASSEDRGTWNEQFF. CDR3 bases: TGTGCCAGCAGCGAAGACAGGGGAACGTGGAATGAGCAGTTCTTC.

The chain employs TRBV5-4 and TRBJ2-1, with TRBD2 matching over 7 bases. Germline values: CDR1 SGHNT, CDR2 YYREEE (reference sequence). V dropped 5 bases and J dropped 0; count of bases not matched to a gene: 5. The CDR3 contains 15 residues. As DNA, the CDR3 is TGTGCCAGCAGGCCAACTAGCGACTCCTACAATGAGCAGTTCTTC. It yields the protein CASRPTSDSYNEQFF.

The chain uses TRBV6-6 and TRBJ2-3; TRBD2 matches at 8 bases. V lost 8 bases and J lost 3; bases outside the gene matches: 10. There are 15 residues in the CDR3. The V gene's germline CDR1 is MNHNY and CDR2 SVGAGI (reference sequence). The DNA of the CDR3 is TGTGCCAGCTTAAGTCGGGAGGGCCGTACAGATACGCAGTATTTT. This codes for CASLSREGRTDTQYF.

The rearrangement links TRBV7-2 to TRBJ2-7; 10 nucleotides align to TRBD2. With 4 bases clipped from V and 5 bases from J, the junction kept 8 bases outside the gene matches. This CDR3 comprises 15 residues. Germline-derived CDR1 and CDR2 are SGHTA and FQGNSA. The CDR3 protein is CASSYLAGGGHEQYF. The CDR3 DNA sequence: TGTGCCAGCAGCTATTTAGCGGGAGGAGGGCACGAGCAGTACTTC.